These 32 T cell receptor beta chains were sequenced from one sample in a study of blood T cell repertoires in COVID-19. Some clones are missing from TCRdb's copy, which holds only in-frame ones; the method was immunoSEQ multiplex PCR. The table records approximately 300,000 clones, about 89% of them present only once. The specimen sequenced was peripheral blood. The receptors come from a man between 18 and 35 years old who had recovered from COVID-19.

The DNA of the CDR3 is TGTGCCAGCAGCGGCTCCGGGGACGAGCAGTACTTC. Protein sequence: CASSGSGDEQYF. The V and J genes are TRBV2 and TRBJ2-7, with a weak D call TRBD2 (5 bases). Germline loops: CDR1 SNHLY, CDR2 FYNNEI. Trimming shortened V by 6 bases and J by 5 bases, and 11 bases separated the two germline ends. The CDR3 has 12 residues.

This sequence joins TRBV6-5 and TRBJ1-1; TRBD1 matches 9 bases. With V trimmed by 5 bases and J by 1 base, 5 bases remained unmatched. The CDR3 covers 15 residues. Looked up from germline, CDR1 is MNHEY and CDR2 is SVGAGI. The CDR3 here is CASSRTTGGNTEAFF. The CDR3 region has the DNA TGTGCCAGCAGTCGAACGACAGGGGGGAACACTGAAGCTTTCTTT.

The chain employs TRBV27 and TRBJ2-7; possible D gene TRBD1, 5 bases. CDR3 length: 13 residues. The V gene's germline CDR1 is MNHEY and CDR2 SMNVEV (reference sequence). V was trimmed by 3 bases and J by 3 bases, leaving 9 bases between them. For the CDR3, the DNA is TGTGCCAGCAGTTTTTCCGACAGCTACGAGCAGTACTTC. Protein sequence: CASSFSDSYEQYF.

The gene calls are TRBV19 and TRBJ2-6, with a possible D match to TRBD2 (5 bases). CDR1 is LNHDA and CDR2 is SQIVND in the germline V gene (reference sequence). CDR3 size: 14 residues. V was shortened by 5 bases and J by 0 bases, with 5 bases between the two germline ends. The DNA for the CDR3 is TGTGCCAGTAGTGGGAGCTCTGGGGCCAACGTCCTGACTTTC. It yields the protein CASSGSSGANVLTF.

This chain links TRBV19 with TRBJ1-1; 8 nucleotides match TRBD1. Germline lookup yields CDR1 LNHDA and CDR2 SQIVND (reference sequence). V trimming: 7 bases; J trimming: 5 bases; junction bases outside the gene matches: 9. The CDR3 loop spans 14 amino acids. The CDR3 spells CASTAGQGYTEAFF. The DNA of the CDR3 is TGTGCCAGTACCGCTGGACAGGGCTATACTGAAGCTTTCTTT.

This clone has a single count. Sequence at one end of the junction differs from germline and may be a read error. The CDR3: CAWTRTSSHNEQFF. The CDR3, as DNA: TGTGCCTGGACCCGGACTAGCTCCCACAATGAGCAGTTCTTC. The rearrangement uses TRBV30 and TRBJ2-1, with 8 bases matching TRBD2. CDR1 GTSNPN and CDR2 SVGIG come from the germline V gene (reference sequence). There are 14 residues in the CDR3.

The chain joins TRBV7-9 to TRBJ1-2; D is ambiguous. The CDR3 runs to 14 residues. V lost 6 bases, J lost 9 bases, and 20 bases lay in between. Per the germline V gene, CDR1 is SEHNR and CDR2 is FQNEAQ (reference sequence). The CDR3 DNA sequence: TGTGCCAGCAGGATGGACCTCACGCCCGGGAGCTACACCTTC. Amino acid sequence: CASRMDLTPGSYTF.

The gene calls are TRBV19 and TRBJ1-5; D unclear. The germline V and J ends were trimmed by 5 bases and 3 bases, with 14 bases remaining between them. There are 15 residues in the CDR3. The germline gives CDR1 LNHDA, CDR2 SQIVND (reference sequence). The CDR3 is CASSLVGLDNQPQHF. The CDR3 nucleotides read TGTGCCAGTAGTCTCGTTGGGCTTGACAATCAGCCCCAGCATTTT.

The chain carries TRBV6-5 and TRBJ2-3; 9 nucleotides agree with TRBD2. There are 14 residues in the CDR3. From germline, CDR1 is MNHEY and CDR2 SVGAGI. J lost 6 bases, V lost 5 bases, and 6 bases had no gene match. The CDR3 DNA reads TGTGCCAGCAGTAGACTAGCGGAGCGGGATACGCAGTATTTT. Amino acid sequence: CASSRLAERDTQYF.

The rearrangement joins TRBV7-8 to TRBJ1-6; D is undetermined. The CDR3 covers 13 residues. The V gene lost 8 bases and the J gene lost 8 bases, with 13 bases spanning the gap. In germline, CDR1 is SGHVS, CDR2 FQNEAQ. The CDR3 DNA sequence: TGTGCCAGCGGTGCGGGAGGTTATTCACCCCTCCACTTT. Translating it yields CASGAGGYSPLHF.

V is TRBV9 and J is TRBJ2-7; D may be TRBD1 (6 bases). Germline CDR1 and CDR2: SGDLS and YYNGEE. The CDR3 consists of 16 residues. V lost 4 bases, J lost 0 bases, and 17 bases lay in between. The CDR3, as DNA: TGTGCCAGCAGCTTTCACCGGGACACGAGCTCCTACGAGCAGTACTTC. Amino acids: CASSFHRDTSSYEQYF.

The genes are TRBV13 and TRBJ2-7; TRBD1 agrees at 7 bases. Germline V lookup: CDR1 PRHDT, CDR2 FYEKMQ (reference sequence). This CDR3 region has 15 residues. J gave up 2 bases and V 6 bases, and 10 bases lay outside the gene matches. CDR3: CASSSTGDLTYEQYF. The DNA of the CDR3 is TGTGCCAGCAGTTCAACAGGGGACCTTACCTACGAGCAGTACTTC. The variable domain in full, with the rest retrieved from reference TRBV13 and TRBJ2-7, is AAGVIQSPRHLIKEKRETATLKCYPIPRHDTVYWYQQGPGQDPQFLISFYEKMQSDKGSIPDRFSAQQFSDYHSELNMSSLELGDSALYFCASSSTGDLTYEQYFGPGTRLTVT.

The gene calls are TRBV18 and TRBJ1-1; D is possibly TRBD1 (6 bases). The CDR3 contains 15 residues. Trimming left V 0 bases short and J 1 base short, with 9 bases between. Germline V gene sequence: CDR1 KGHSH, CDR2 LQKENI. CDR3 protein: CASSPPGAPNTEAFF. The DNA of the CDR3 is TGTGCCAGCTCACCACCGGGGGCCCCGAACACTGAAGCTTTCTTT.

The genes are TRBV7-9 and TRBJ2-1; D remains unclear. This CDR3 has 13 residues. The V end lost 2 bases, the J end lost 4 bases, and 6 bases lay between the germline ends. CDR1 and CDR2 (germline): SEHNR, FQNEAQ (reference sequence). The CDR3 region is CASSLTSYNEQFF. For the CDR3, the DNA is TGTGCCAGCAGCTTAACATCTTACAATGAGCAGTTCTTC.

CDR3 in amino acids: CASSVVSGQGFGYTF. CDR3 sequence (DNA): TGTGCCAGCAGCGTAGTGTCAGGACAGGGCTTTGGCTACACCTTC. The chain combines TRBV9 with TRBJ1-2; 8 bases align to TRBD1. Germline V gene lookup returns CDR1 SGDLS and CDR2 YYNGEE. V lost 0 bases to trimming and J lost 7 bases; unmatched junction nucleotides: 8. The CDR3 spans 15 residues.

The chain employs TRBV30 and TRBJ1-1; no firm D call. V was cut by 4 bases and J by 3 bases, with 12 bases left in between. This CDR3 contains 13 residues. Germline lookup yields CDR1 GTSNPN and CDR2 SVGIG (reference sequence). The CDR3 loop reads CAWTYPGDTEAFF. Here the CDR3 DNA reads TGTGCCTGGACATACCCGGGTGACACTGAAGCTTTCTTT.

The CDR3 protein is CASKPDREGGSPLHF. As DNA, the CDR3 is TGTGCCAGCAAGCCCGACAGGGAAGGAGGTTCACCCCTCCACTTT. The rearrangement uses TRBV6-5 and TRBJ1-6; 7 bases are shared with TRBD1. The CDR3 totals 15 residues. Trimming took 7 bases from V and 9 from J; bases not matched to a gene: 12. The germline V gene encodes CDR1 MNHEY and CDR2 SVGAGI.

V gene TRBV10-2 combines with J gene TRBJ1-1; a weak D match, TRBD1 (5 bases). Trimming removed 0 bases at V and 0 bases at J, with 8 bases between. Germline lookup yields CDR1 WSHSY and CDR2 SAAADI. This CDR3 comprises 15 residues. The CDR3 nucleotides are TGCGCCAGCAGTGAGTCGAGACAGATGAACACTGAAGCTTTCTTT. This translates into CASSESRQMNTEAFF.

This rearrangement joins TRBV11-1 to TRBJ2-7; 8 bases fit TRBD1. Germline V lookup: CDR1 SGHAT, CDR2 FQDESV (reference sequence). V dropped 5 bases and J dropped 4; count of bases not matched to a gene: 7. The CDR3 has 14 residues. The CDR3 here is CASSPRDRNYEQYF. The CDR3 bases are TGTGCCAGCAGCCCCCGGGACAGGAATTACGAGCAGTACTTC.

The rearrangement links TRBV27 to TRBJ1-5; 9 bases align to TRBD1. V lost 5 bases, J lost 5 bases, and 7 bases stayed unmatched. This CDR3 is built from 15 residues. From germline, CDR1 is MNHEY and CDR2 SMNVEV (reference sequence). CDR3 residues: CASSRDREIDQPQHF. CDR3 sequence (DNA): TGTGCCAGCAGTAGGGACAGGGAAATAGATCAGCCCCAGCATTTT.

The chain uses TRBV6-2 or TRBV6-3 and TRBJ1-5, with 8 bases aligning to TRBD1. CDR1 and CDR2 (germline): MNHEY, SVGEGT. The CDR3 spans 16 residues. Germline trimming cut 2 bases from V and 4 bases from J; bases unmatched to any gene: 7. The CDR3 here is CASSYGAGGTNQPQHF. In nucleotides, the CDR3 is TGTGCCAGCAGTTACGGGGCAGGGGGCACGAATCAGCCCCAGCATTTT.

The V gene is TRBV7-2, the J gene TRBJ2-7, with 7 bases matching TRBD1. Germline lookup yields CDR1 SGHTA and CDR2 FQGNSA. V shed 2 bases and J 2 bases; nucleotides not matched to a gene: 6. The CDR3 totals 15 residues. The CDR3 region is CASSLRSGGPYEQYF. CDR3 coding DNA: TGTGCCAGCAGCTTAAGGTCAGGGGGACCCTACGAGCAGTACTTC.

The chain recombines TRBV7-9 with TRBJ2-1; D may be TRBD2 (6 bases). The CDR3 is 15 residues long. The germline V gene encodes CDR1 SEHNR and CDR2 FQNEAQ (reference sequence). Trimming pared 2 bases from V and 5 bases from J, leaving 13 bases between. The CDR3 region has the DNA TGTGCCAGCAGCTTACTGGCGGGGAACCACAATGAGCAGTTCTTC. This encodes CASSLLAGNHNEQFF. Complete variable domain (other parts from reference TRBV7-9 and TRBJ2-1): DTGVSQNPRHKITKRGQNVTFRCDPISEHNRLYWYRQTLGQGPEFLTYFQNEAQLEKSRLLSDRFSAERPKGSFSTLEIQRTEQGDSAMYLCASSLLAGNHNEQFFGPGTRLTVL.

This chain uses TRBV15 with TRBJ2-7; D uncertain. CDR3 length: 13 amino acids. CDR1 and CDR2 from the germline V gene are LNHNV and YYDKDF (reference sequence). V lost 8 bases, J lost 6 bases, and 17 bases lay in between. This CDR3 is CATAAWRYGEQYF. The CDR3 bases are TGTGCCACCGCAGCATGGCGGTATGGCGAGCAGTACTTC.

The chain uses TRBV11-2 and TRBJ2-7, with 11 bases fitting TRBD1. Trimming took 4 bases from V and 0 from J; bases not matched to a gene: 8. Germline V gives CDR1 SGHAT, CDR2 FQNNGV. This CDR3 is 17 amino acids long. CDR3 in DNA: TGTGCCAGCAGCTCCGGAGCCGGGACAGGGGGCTCCTACGAGCAGTACTTC. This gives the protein CASSSGAGTGGSYEQYF. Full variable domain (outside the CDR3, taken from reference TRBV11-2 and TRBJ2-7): EAGVAQSPRYKIIEKRQSVAFWCNPISGHATLYWYQQILGQGPKLLIQFQNNGVVDDSQLPKDRFSAERLKGVDSTLKIQPAKLEDSAVYLCASSSGAGTGGSYEQYFGPGTRLTVT.

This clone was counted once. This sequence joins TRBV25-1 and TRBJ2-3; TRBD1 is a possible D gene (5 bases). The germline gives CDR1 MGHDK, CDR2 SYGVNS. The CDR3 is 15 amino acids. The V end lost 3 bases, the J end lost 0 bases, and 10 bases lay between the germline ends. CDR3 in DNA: TGTGCCAGCAGTGAGGGGCCAGGGAGCACAGATACGCAGTATTTT. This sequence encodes CASSEGPGSTDTQYF. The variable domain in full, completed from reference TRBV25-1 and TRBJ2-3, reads EADIYQTPRYLVIGTGKKITLECSQTMGHDKMYWYQQDPGMELHLIHYSYGVNSTEKGDLSSESTVSRIRTEHFPLTLESARPSHTSQYLCASSEGPGSTDTQYFGPGTRLTVL.

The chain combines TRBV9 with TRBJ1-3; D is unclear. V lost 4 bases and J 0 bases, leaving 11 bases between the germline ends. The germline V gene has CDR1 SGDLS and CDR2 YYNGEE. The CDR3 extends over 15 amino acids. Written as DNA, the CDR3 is TGTGCCAGCAGCCCTGACACAAACTCTGGAAACACCATATATTTT. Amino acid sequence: CASSPDTNSGNTIYF.

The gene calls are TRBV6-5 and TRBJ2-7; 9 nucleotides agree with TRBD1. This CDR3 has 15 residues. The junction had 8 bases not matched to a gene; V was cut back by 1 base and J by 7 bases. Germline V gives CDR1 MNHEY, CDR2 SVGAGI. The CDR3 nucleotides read TGTGCCAGCAGTTACTTGGGACAGGGTGTTATGGAGCAGTACTTC. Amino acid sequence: CASSYLGQGVMEQYF.

CDR3 protein: CASSEASGIGEQYF. In nucleotides, the CDR3 is TGTGCCAGCAGCGAGGCTAGCGGGATTGGGGAGCAGTACTTC. The chain recombines TRBV9 with TRBJ2-7, with 9 nucleotides matching TRBD2. V shed 3 bases, J shed 7 bases, and the junction held 8 bases outside the gene matches. Germline values: CDR1 SGDLS, CDR2 YYNGEE. The CDR3 has 14 amino acids. The variable domain in full, completed from reference TRBV9 and TRBJ2-7, reads DSGVTQTPKHLITATGQRVTLRCSPRSGDLSVYWYQQSLDQGLQFLIQYYNGEERAKGNILERFSAQQFPDLHSELNLSSLELGDSALYFCASSEASGIGEQYFGPGTRLTVT.

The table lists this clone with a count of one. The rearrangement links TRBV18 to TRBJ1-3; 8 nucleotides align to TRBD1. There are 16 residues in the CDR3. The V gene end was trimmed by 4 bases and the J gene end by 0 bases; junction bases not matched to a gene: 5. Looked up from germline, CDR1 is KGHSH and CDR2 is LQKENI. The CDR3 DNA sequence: TGTGCCAGCTCACGCCAAGGGACAGGCTCTGGAAACACCATATATTTT. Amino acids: CASSRQGTGSGNTIYF.

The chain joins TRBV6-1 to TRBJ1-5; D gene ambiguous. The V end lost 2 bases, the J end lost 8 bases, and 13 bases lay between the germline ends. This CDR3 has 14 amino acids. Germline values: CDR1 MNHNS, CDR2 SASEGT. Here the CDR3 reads CASSELEGPKPQHF. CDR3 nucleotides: TGTGCCAGCAGTGAATTAGAGGGTCCGAAGCCCCAGCATTTT.

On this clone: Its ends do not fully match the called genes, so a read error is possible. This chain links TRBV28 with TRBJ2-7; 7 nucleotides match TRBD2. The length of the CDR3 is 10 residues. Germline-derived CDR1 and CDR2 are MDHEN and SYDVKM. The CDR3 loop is CASGAGALSF. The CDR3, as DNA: TGTGCCAGCGGGGCGGGAGCACTCTCGTTC.